What follows are 26 T cell receptor beta chains derived from one specimen sequenced in a study of T cell changes during pregnancy in multiple sclerosis. Only in-frame clones appear in the TCRdb table, and some are missing; sequencing was by immunoSEQ multiplex PCR. Here the sample spans approximately 130,000 clones, 90% to 98% being singletons. The specimen was peripheral blood, collected after pregnancy. Source of these receptors: a female donor with multiple sclerosis, enrolled in a pregnancy study.

The V and J genes are TRBV5-6 and TRBJ2-5, with 8 bases matching TRBD2. Unmatched junction bases numbered 7, after V lost 1 base and J lost 5 bases. The CDR3 runs 15 residues. CDR1 SGHDT and CDR2 YYEEEE come from the germline V gene. In DNA form, the CDR3 reads TGTGCCAGCAGCTTGTCGGGAGGGCCCTCGGAGACCCAGTACTTC. Its protein product is CASSLSGGPSETQYF.

J is TRBJ1-5 and V is TRBV21-1; the table gives TRBD1 as D, unverified against the DNA. TRBV21-1 is a pseudogene segment. The CDR3 is made up of 12 amino acids. CDR3 region: CSVGQGDQPQHF. CDR3 bases: TGTTCGGTGGGACAGGGTGATCAGCCCCAGCATTTT.

The genes are TRBV19 and TRBJ1-1; D uncertain. From germline, CDR1 is LNHDA and CDR2 SQIVND (reference sequence). This CDR3 region has 13 residues. V lost 5 bases and J 3 bases, leaving 10 bases between the germline ends. CDR3 loop: CASSLADYTEAFF. CDR3 coding DNA: TGTGCCAGTAGTCTGGCTGATTACACTGAAGCTTTCTTT.

The genes are TRBV5-1 and TRBJ2-4; 7 bases agree with TRBD2. This CDR3 is 14 amino acids long. After removal of 5 bases from V and 8 bases from J, the junction contained 10 bases not matched to a gene. The germline V gene has CDR1 SGHRS and CDR2 YFSETQ. This CDR3 reads CASRGLQGGDIQYF. In DNA form, the CDR3 reads TGCGCCAGCAGAGGCCTTCAGGGAGGGGACATTCAGTACTTC.

V gene TRBV28 combines with J gene TRBJ1-4, with TRBD1 as a possible D gene (6 bases). V lost 7 bases and J lost 0, with 9 bases in between. The CDR3 is made up of 14 amino acids. The germline V gene has CDR1 MDHEN and CDR2 SYDVKM. CDR3 sequence: CASKTGPTNEKLFF. The CDR3 DNA reads as TGTGCCAGCAAAACAGGGCCAACTAATGAAAAACTGTTTTTT.

V and J are TRBV5-1 and TRBJ2-1, with unresolved D. This CDR3 is 14 amino acids long. Trimming cost V 0 bases and J 3 bases, with 7 bases left between them. Germline lookup yields CDR1 SGHRS and CDR2 YFSETQ. CDR3 nucleotide sequence: TGCGCCAGCAGCTTGGAATCACTCTACAATGAGCAGTTCTTC. Protein sequence: CASSLESLYNEQFF.

CDR3 region: CASSFGGGRTGELFF. The CDR3 bases are TGTGCCAGCAGTTTTGGGGGAGGCCGCACCGGGGAGCTGTTTTTT. V usage is TRBV27 and J usage is TRBJ2-2, with D possibly TRBD2 on 6 matching bases. The germline V gene encodes CDR1 MNHEY and CDR2 SMNVEV (reference sequence). This CDR3 has 15 residues. Trimming pared 3 bases from V and 4 bases from J, leaving 12 bases between.

The J gene is TRBJ1-3, the V gene TRBV19, with 9 bases fitting TRBD1. Trimming at V came to 0 bases and at J to 4 bases, leaving 4 bases not matched to a gene. Germline V gene data show CDR1 as LNHDA and CDR2 as SQIVND (reference sequence). The CDR3 is 16 residues long. The CDR3 protein is CASSIDGTGRGNTIYF. The CDR3 bases are TGTGCCAGTAGTATAGATGGGACAGGGCGCGGAAACACCATATATTTT.

The gene calls are TRBV7-2 and TRBJ2-3, with D possibly TRBD2 on 6 matching bases. The CDR3 is made up of 9 amino acids. V shed 11 bases and J shed 13 bases, with 13 bases lying between them. Germline lookup yields CDR1 SGHTA and CDR2 FQGNSA. CDR3 sequence: CAGVWEEYF. The CDR3 DNA sequence: TGTGCCGGGGTCTGGGAGGAGTATTTT.

This clone occurred once. The chain uses TRBV18 and TRBJ2-7; D gene uncertain. CDR1 and CDR2 from the germline V gene are KGHSH and LQKENI. The V and J ends lost 2 bases and 6 bases respectively, with 17 bases between them. The CDR3 runs to 15 residues. CDR3 sequence reads: CASSPAMTPPGEQYF. CDR3 nucleotides: TGTGCCAGCTCACCAGCGATGACTCCTCCCGGCGAGCAGTACTTC.

CDR3 nucleotides: TGTGCCAGCAGCTTGGGGGTCGGAGAGGGGGCTAGCGCAGATACGCAGTATTTT. It translates to CASSLGVGEGASADTQYF. This chain links TRBV5-4 with TRBJ2-3, with D tentatively TRBD1 (7 bases). With 0 bases removed from V and 4 bases from J, the gap between germline ends came to 21 bases. The CDR3 has 18 amino acids. Germline V gene sequence: CDR1 SGHNT, CDR2 YYREEE (reference sequence).

CDR3: CASSLVDGAGNTIYF. CDR3 DNA: TGTGCCAGCAGCCTAGTTGACGGGGCTGGAAACACCATATATTTT. This sequence joins TRBV7-6 and TRBJ1-3; unclear D gene. CDR3 length: 15 amino acids. The V gene's germline CDR1 is SGHVS and CDR2 FNYEAQ. Trimming cost V 5 bases and J 2 bases, with 13 bases left between them.

This clone was seen just once. This chain uses TRBV7-8 with TRBJ1-1; perhaps TRBD1 as D (5 bases). The CDR3 loop spans 14 amino acids. Germline V CDR1 and CDR2: SGHVS, FQNEAQ. V was shortened by 0 bases and J by 4 bases, with 9 bases between the two germline ends. The CDR3 DNA is TGTGCCAGCAGCTTAGCGACAGTGGCCACTGAAGCTTTCTTT. It encodes CASSLATVATEAFF. Full variable domain (missing parts from reference TRBV7-8 and TRBJ1-1): GAGVSQSPRYKVAKRGQDVALRCDPISGHVSLFWYQQALGQGPEFLTYFQNEAQLDKSGLPSDRFFAERPEGSVSTLKIQRTQQEDSAVYLCASSLATVATEAFFGQGTRLTVV.

V gene TRBV6-5 combines with J gene TRBJ1-2; possibly TRBD1 for D (6 bases). The CDR3 has 13 amino acids. The germline V gene encodes CDR1 MNHEY and CDR2 SVGAGI. V lost 6 bases and J 7 bases, leaving 15 bases between the germline ends. The DNA for the CDR3 is TGTGCCAGCAGCCGGACAGCCCTTATTGGCTACACCTTC. It codes for CASSRTALIGYTF.

V usage is TRBV6-5 and J usage is TRBJ2-7, with TRBD2 matching 7 bases. The V gene's germline CDR1 is MNHEY and CDR2 SVGAGI. The V and J ends lost 7 bases and 5 bases, in that order; junction bases with no gene match: 11. The CDR3 totals 14 residues. The CDR3 coding sequence is TGTGCCAGCAAACCGGGACTACCCGGGGACGAGCAGTACTTC. Its translation is CASKPGLPGDEQYF.

The chain couples TRBV5-5 to TRBJ1-4; unclear D gene. Germline assignment: CDR1 SGHKS and CDR2 YYEKEE (reference sequence). This CDR3 has 13 residues. Trimming left V 4 bases short and J 8 bases short, with 12 bases between. CDR3 nucleotide sequence: TGTGCCAGCAGCGCCGCTCTAATAGAAAAACTGTTTTTT. This sequence encodes CASSAALIEKLFF. Looking up the rest from reference TRBV5-5 and TRBJ1-4 gives the full variable domain: DAGVTQSPTHLIKTRGQQVTLRCSPISGHKSVSWYQQVLGQGPQFIFQYYEKEERGRGNFPDRFSARQFPNYSSELNVNALLLGDSALYLCASSAALIEKLFFGSGTQLSVL.

The rearrangement links TRBV6-6 to TRBJ2-7; TRBD2 might be the D (6 bases). With 5 bases removed from V and 7 bases from J, the gap between germline ends came to 15 bases. The CDR3 sequence is 13 residues long. Looked up from germline, CDR1 is MNHNY and CDR2 is SVGAGI (reference sequence). The CDR3 here is CASSPNRSGEQYF. CDR3 sequence (DNA): TGTGCCAGCAGTCCCAACAGGAGCGGGGAGCAGTACTTC.

V and J are TRBV6-5 and TRBJ2-5; perhaps TRBD2 as D (6 bases). With 2 bases removed from V and 5 bases from J, the gap between germline ends came to 12 bases. The CDR3 has 14 amino acids. Germline V gene lookup returns CDR1 MNHEY and CDR2 SVGAGI. The CDR3 DNA reads as TGTGCCAGCAGTTACCCCGGGAGTACGGAGACCCAGTACTTC. It translates to CASSYPGSTETQYF.

This chain joins TRBV29-1 and TRBJ2-5, with 9 nucleotides matching TRBD2. The trim removed 4 bases at V and 2 bases at J, leaving 5 bases unmatched. CDR3 size: 14 residues. Germline-derived CDR1 and CDR2 are SQVTM and ANQGSEA. CDR3 bases: TGCAGCGTTGTCAGTAGCGGGAGTCAAGAGACCCAGTACTTC. Protein product: CSVVSSGSQETQYF.

V usage is TRBV4-2 and J usage is TRBJ2-7, with D tentatively TRBD2 (5 bases). V lost 5 bases, J lost 0 bases, and 14 bases lay in between. From germline, CDR1 is LGHNA and CDR2 YNFKEQ. This CDR3 has 15 amino acids. This CDR3 is CASSRPGSSSYEQYF. CDR3 bases: TGTGCCAGCAGCAGACCGGGGAGCAGCTCCTACGAGCAGTACTTC.

CDR3 residues: CASSRQGEQFF. The CDR3 nucleotides are TGTGCCAGCAGCCGACAGGGTGAGCAGTTCTTC. The chain recombines TRBV28 with TRBJ2-1, with TRBD1 matching over 7 bases. With V trimmed by 6 bases and J by 9 bases, 2 bases remained unmatched. The CDR3 extends over 11 amino acids. Germline V CDR1 and CDR2: MDHEN, SYDVKM.

This chain links TRBV7-9 with TRBJ2-2; 8 nucleotides line up with TRBD1. Looked up from germline, CDR1 is SEHNR and CDR2 is FQNEAQ (reference sequence). The CDR3 covers 16 residues. V trimming: 5 bases; J trimming: 1 base; junction bases outside the gene matches: 6. CDR3 region: CASSASDRGNTGELFF. CDR3 DNA sequence: TGTGCCAGCAGCGCAAGCGACAGGGGGAACACCGGGGAGCTGTTTTTT.

This clone was counted once. V usage is TRBV19 and J usage is TRBJ2-3; D is unclear. Trimming shortened V by 2 bases and J by 2 bases, and 5 bases separated the two germline ends. This CDR3 has 13 amino acids. Germline CDR1 and CDR2: LNHDA and SQIVND (reference sequence). Written as DNA, the CDR3 is TGTGCCAGTAGTATACAGATCACAGATACGCAGTATTTT. It specifies CASSIQITDTQYF.

The J gene is TRBJ1-2, the V gene TRBV15, with a weak D call TRBD1 (5 bases). The CDR3 is 15 residues long. The V end was cut by 1 base, the J end by 8 bases, with 17 bases between. Per the germline V gene, CDR1 is LNHNV and CDR2 is YYDKDF (reference sequence). Here the CDR3 reads CATSRGPKVGGGYTF. The DNA for the CDR3 is TGTGCCACCAGCAGAGGACCCAAGGTGGGGGGAGGCTACACCTTC. Variable domain in full (rest from reference TRBV15 and TRBJ1-2): DAMVIQNPRYQVTQFGKPVTLSCSQTLNHNVMYWYQQKSSQAPKLLFHYYDKDFNNEADTPDNFQSRRPNTSFCFLDIRSPGLGDTAMYLCATSRGPKVGGGYTFGSGTRLTVV.

The chain is built from TRBV15 and TRBJ1-5; D is unresolved. From germline, CDR1 is LNHNV and CDR2 YYDKDF (reference sequence). Trimming removed 0 bases from V and 0 bases from J, with 6 bases in between. This CDR3 has 15 residues. CDR3 amino acids: CATSRESYSNQPQHF. In nucleotides, the CDR3 is TGTGCCACCAGCAGAGAGAGTTATAGCAATCAGCCCCAGCATTTT.

V gene TRBV28 combines with J gene TRBJ2-3, with D hard to call. Trimming shortened V by 1 base and J by 6 bases, and 17 bases separated the two germline ends. The CDR3 is 16 residues long. Germline CDR1 is MDHEN and CDR2 is SYDVKM. The CDR3 DNA reads as TGTGCCAGCAGTTTATCGCCCATCGACTTATTTGATACGCAGTATTTT. Translation gives CASSLSPIDLFDTQYF.